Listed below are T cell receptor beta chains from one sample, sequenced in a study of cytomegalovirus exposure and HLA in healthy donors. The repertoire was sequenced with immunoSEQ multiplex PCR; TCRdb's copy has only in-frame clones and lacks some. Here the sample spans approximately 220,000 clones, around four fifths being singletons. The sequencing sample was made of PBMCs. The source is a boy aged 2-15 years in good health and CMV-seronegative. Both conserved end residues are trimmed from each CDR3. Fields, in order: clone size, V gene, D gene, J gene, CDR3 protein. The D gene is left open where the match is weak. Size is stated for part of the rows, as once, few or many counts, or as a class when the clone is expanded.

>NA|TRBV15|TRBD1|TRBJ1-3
ATSNDRDRNTIY
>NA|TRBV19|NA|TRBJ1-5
ASRIFGQSNQPQH
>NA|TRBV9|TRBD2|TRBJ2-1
ASSVTQGTSIYLSYNEQF
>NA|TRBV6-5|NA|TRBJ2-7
ASRPAGGKGEQY
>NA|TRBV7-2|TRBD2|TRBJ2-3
ASSHNSGRGASDTQY
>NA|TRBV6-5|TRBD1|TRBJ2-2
ASRAGGTGELF
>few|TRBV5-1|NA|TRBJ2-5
ASSSGAGVETQY
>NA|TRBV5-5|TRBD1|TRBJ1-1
ASSSWTGKLHTEAF
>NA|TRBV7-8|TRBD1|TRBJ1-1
ASSRRTGGRTEAF
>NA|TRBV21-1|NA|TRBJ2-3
ASSKVRDTTTDTQY
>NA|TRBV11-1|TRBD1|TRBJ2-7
ASSLNDRGHEQY
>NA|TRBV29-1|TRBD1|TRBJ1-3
SVGLTGDTIY
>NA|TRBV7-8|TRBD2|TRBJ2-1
ASSQTGGRVHEQF
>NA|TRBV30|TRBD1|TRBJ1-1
AWRDTGETEAF